The 12 T cell receptor beta chains reported below all come from one sample, sequenced in a study of patients and donors after allogeneic stem cell transplantation. MiXCR, applied by TCRdb to the RT-PCR reads, yields one record per CDR3 protein. The sample contains 390,000 or so distinct CDR3 sequences, 16% of which appear only once. Sequenced input: blood, either unsorted or a sorted T cell fraction (not recorded which). The receptor source for this set is a human donor who was either an allogeneic HSCT recipient or a stem cell or donor lymphocyte infusion donor (not recorded which). It is not recorded whose cells these are; they may come from a transplant donor.

This clonotype has a handful of counts. CDR3 sequence: CASSIRGTDTQYF. The CDR3 region has the DNA TGTGCCAGCAGTATACGGGGCACAGATACGCAGTATTTT. This sequence joins TRBV12-3 or TRBV12-4 and TRBJ2-3; no clear D. The CDR3 is made up of 13 amino acids. Trimming took off 5 bases at V and 1 base at J, with 7 bases between the two ends.

The rearrangement links TRBV20-1 to TRBJ2-7; D may be TRBD1 or TRBD2 (5 bases each). The CDR3 is 12 amino acids. Trimming stripped 6 bases from V and 4 bases from J, with 13 bases between. The V gene's germline CDR1 is DFQATT and CDR2 SNEGSKA (reference sequence). The chain's CDR3 is CSALRGEYEQYF. The CDR3 DNA reads as TGCAGTGCACTCCGAGGGGAATACGAGCAGTACTTC.

The sample holds a few counts of this clonotype. The chain has TRBV5-1 and TRBJ1-3; TRBD1 might be the D (6 bases). This CDR3 comprises 18 residues. Deletions cut 4 bases from V and 2 bases from J, with 22 bases between. The germline V gene has CDR1 SGHRS and CDR2 YFSETQ. The CDR3 sequence: CASSLTLGGIGPGNTIYF. DNA of the CDR3: TGCGCCAGCAGCCTAACCCTAGGGGGAATAGGACCTGGAAACACCATATATTTT. Full variable domain (outside the CDR3, taken from reference TRBV5-1 and TRBJ1-3): KAGVTQTPRYLIKTRGQQVTLSCSPISGHRSVSWYQQTPGQGLQFLFEYFSETQRNKGNFPGRFSGRQFSNSRSEMNVSTLELGDSALYLCASSLTLGGIGPGNTIYFGEGSWLTVV.

With regard to this clonotype: Sequence at one end of the junction differs from germline and may be a read error. This chain links TRBV5-1 with TRBJ1-1, with 8 bases that match TRBD1. CDR1 is SGHRS, CDR2 YFSETQ, per germline. The CDR3 covers 15 residues. CDR3 DNA: TGCGCCAGCAGCCACGGACAGGGACAGAACACTGAATCTTTCTTT. This gives the protein CASSHGQGQNTESFF.

The chain recombines TRBV12-3 or TRBV12-4 with TRBJ1-4; tentatively, D is TRBD1 (5 bases). V was trimmed by 0 bases and J by 4 bases, leaving 9 bases between them. The CDR3 is 15 residues long. The CDR3 spells CASSLAGRGNEKLFF. The CDR3 DNA sequence: TGTGCCAGCAGTTTAGCGGGGCGAGGTAATGAAAAACTGTTTTTT.

This clonotype has only a few counts. J is TRBJ2-7 and V is TRBV6-2 or TRBV6-3; TRBD2 matches 11 bases. Germline loops: CDR1 MNHEY, CDR2 SVGEGT. With 2 bases clipped from V and 5 bases from J, the junction kept 8 bases outside the gene matches. This CDR3 contains 16 residues. CDR3 sequence (DNA): TGTGCCAGCAGTTACGAATTAGCGGGAGGGCTGCACGAGCAGTACTTC. It yields the protein CASSYELAGGLHEQYF.

Only a few counts were recorded for this clonotype. V usage is TRBV5-4 and J usage is TRBJ1-2; D gene ambiguous. The ends were cut back, 0 bases at V and 4 bases at J, with 7 bases in the middle. The CDR3 consists of 13 residues. The germline gives CDR1 SGHNT, CDR2 YYREEE (reference sequence). CDR3 DNA: TGTGCCAGCAGCTTGGAGAGGTTCTATGGCTACACCTTC. Protein product: CASSLERFYGYTF.

This clonotype was seen a handful of times. The gene calls are TRBV18 and TRBJ2-3, with 9 bases fitting TRBD2. J lost 6 bases, V lost 5 bases, and 24 bases had no gene match. The CDR3 is 20 residues long. CDR1 is KGHSH and CDR2 is LQKENI in the germline V gene. The chain's CDR3 is CASSESRVAGAGRATDTQYF. The CDR3 DNA reads as TGTGCCAGCTCAGAGAGCCGAGTAGCGGGGGCCGGAAGGGCCACCGATACGCAGTATTTT.

This clonotype was seen many times. The chain is built from TRBV10-3 and TRBJ2-1; 7 bases align to TRBD2. J lost 2 bases, V lost 0 bases, and 13 bases had no gene match. The germline V gene encodes CDR1 ENHRY and CDR2 SYGVKD. The CDR3 is 19 amino acids. The CDR3 nucleotides are TGTGCCATCAGTGAGTCGAGGCGCCCAGCGGGATACCCCTACAATGAGCAGTTCTTC. This encodes CAISESRRPAGYPYNEQFF.

This clonotype was seen many times. This sequence joins TRBV29-1 and TRBJ2-2, with D perhaps given as TRBD1 or TRBD2 (5 bases each). Germline CDR1 reads SQVTM; CDR2 reads ANQGSEA. The CDR3 consists of 11 residues. V was shortened by 4 bases and J by 5 bases, with 5 bases between the two germline ends. CDR3 in amino acids: CSVGGTGELFF. The CDR3 DNA reads as TGCAGCGTTGGGGGGACCGGGGAGCTGTTTTTT.

Ten or more counts support this clonotype. This rearrangement joins TRBV12-3 or TRBV12-4 to TRBJ2-7, with 10 bases lining up with TRBD2. This CDR3 has 15 residues. V lost 2 bases, J lost 0 bases, and 1 base stayed unmatched. In DNA form, the CDR3 reads TGTGCCAGCAGTTTATGGACTAGCGGCTCCTACGAGCAGTACTTC. Translated, it gives CASSLWTSGSYEQYF.

The rearrangement uses TRBV11-2 and TRBJ2-7; D is ambiguous. Trimming left V 5 bases short and J 2 bases short, with 25 bases between. The CDR3 has 18 residues. Per germline, CDR1 SGHAT and CDR2 FQNNGV. CDR3 sequence reads: CASSQFQENFWAPYEQYF. CDR3 nucleotides: TGTGCCAGCAGCCAATTCCAAGAAAACTTCTGGGCCCCCTACGAGCAGTACTTC.